Sequencing of this T cell receptor (beta chain) was carried out in a study of cytomegalovirus exposure and HLA in healthy donors. Study background: Early release data held some 80 million unique TCRs from HLA-typed donors.

CDR1 is MNHEY and CDR2 is SVGAGI in the germline V gene. CDR3 size: 16 residues. With 0 bases clipped from V and 0 bases from J, the junction kept 4 bases outside the gene matches. The study, taken as a whole, reports: For TCR beta chains, V- and J-gene trimming was later linked to a missense DCLRE1C variant.

Amplification used 60 Vbeta primers and 13 Jbeta primers. Using immunoSEQ multiplex PCR, the repertoire was profiled, and TCRdb retains in-frame clones only, with some absent. The sample contains about 150,000 clones, 64% of which appear only once. With regard to this clone: Its antigen is undetermined.

This TCR derives from a woman in her 30s in good health and CMV-seropositive. This chain joins TRBV6-5 and TRBJ2-7; 8 bases align to TRBD2. Specimen: PBMCs. The CDR3 here is CASSYSASGSSYEQYF. The CDR3 region has the DNA TGTGCCAGCAGTTACTCGGCCAGCGGGAGCTCCTACGAGCAGTACTTC.